The rows below give T cell receptor beta chains drawn from one sample of a study of blood T cell repertoires in COVID-19. Sequenced by immunoSEQ multiplex PCR; TCRdb stores in-frame clones only, minus some. This sample has around 160,000 clones, with about 83% found just once. Material for sequencing was peripheral blood. Every receptor here comes from a woman in her 70s with COVID-19, enrolled during active disease. Each CDR3 is given with its conserved first and last residue. D genes are given only for firm matches. Clone size appears in some rows only: once, few, many, or a class for an expanded clone.

CDR3 length | J gene | D gene | clone size | V gene | CDR3 protein | CDR3 DNA
14 | TRBJ1-1 | - | - | TRBV7-2 | CASSLDRANTEAFF | TGTGCCAGCAGCTTAGACAGGGCGAACACTGAAGCTTTCTTT
13 | TRBJ2-7 | TRBD1 | - | TRBV6-5 | CASRGDRLYEQYF | TGTGCCAGCAGGGGGGACAGGCTCTACGAGCAGTACTTC
15 | TRBJ1-4 | - | - | TRBV19 | CASSILGGTNEKLFF | TGTGCCAGTAGTATTCTCGGGGGAACTAATGAAAAACTGTTTTTT
14 | TRBJ2-1 | - | - | TRBV7-2 | CASSLQGLYNEQFF | TGTGCCAGCAGCTTACAGGGACTTTACAATGAGCAGTTCTTC
16 | TRBJ1-3 | - | - | TRBV28 | CASSFLQTSSGNTIYF | TGTGCCAGCAGTTTCCTACAGACGAGCTCTGGAAACACCATATATTTT
14 | TRBJ1-5 | - | - | TRBV19 | CASSPRQVNQPQHF | TGTGCCAGTAGTCCAAGACAGGTAAATCAGCCCCAGCATTTT
13 | TRBJ2-3 | - | - | TRBV2 | CASMGISTDTQYF | TGTGCCAGCATGGGCATTAGCACAGATACGCAGTATTTT
12 | TRBJ1-2 | - | - | TRBV30 | CAWVTRDNGYTF | TGTGCCTGGGTTACCCGGGACAACGGCTACACCTTC
15 | TRBJ2-7 | - | - | TRBV6-1 | CASSEQIGALGEQYF | TGTGCCAGCAGTGAACAAATAGGGGCGCTGGGGGAGCAGTACTTC
16 | TRBJ1-2 | - | - | TRBV5-1 | CASSLGSGGLDYGYTF | TGCGCCAGCAGCTTGGGTTCTGGGGGACTTGACTATGGCTACACCTTC
18 | TRBJ1-3 | TRBD1 | - | TRBV18 | CASSPPILGQRSGNTIYF | TGTGCCAGCTCACCACCGATCTTGGGACAGCGTTCTGGAAACACCATATATTTT
13 | TRBJ1-1 | - | - | TRBV4-1 | CASRRARDTEAFF | TGCGCCAGCAGACGGGCCAGGGACACTGAAGCTTTCTTT
14 | TRBJ2-7 | - | - | TRBV2 | CASSLSRDSYEQYF | TGTGCCAGCTCGTTATCGAGGGATTCCTACGAGCAGTACTTC
15 | TRBJ1-3 | TRBD1 | - | TRBV4-1 | CASSQDRGTGNTIYF | TGCGCCAGCAGCCAAGACAGGGGGACTGGAAACACCATATATTTT
15 | TRBJ1-2 | TRBD1 | - | TRBV27 | CASSAPGTGTYGYTF | TGTGCCAGCAGTGCTCCCGGGACAGGGACCTATGGCTACACCTTC
15 | TRBJ2-2 | - | - | TRBV11-2 | CASSSPGDNTGELFF | TGTGCCAGCAGCTCTCCAGGGGATAACACCGGGGAGCTGTTTTTT
14 | TRBJ2-5 | TRBD2 | - | TRBV20-1 | CSASFGTRQETQYF | TGCAGTGCTAGTTTTGGGACTAGGCAAGAGACCCAGTACTTC
15 | TRBJ2-3 | - | - | TRBV27 | CASSLGQIAGDTQYF | TGTGCCAGCAGTTTGGGGCAGATAGCAGGAGATACGCAGTATTTT
14 | TRBJ2-7 | TRBD2 | - | TRBV3-1/TRBV3-2 | CASSQMPGLAQQYF | TGTGCCAGCAGCCAAATGCCGGGACTAGCTCAGCAGTACTTC
17 | TRBJ2-3 | TRBD2 | - | TRBV10-3 | CAISATSGGAVADTQYF | TGTGCCATCAGTGCCACTAGCGGGGGGGCCGTGGCAGATACGCAGTATTTT
15 | TRBJ1-5 | - | - | TRBV3-1/TRBV3-2 | CASSQEGGARQPQHF | TGTGCCAGCAGCCAAGAGGGGGGGGCGCGTCAGCCCCAGCATTTT
16 | TRBJ2-5 | - | - | TRBV3-1/TRBV3-2 | CASSQDLGAGQETQYF | TGTGCCAGCAGCCAAGATCTTGGAGCAGGGCAAGAGACCCAGTACTTC
14 | TRBJ1-1 | - | - | TRBV15 | CATSREAGHTEAFF | TGTGCCACCAGCAGAGAGGCGGGGCACACTGAAGCTTTCTTT
12 | TRBJ1-2 | TRBD1 | - | TRBV28 | CASSQDREGYTF | TGTGCCAGCAGCCAAGACAGGGAGGGCTACACCTTC
17 | TRBJ1-5 | TRBD1 | few | TRBV4-2 | CASSQAQGAEMNQPQHF | TGTGCCAGCAGCCAAGCACAGGGGGCGGAAATGAATCAGCCCCAGCATTTT
18 | TRBJ1-6 | - | - | TRBV7-9 | CASSPAVEGYSYNSPLHF | TGTGCCAGCAGCCCCGCCGTTGAGGGATATTCTTATAATTCACCCCTCCACTTT
14 | TRBJ1-5 | TRBD1 | medium-sized | TRBV10-3 | CAIGTGDSNQPQHF | TGTGCCATTGGGACAGGGGATAGCAATCAGCCCCAGCATTTT
14 | TRBJ1-1 | TRBD1 | - | TRBV6-5 | CASSWGQVNTEAFF | TGTGCCAGCAGTTGGGGACAGGTGAACACTGAAGCTTTCTTT
14 | TRBJ1-1 | - | - | TRBV5-1 | CASSRTQGNTEAFF | TGCGCCAGCAGCCGAACTCAGGGGAACACTGAAGCTTTCTTT
15 | TRBJ1-1 | - | few | TRBV29-1 | CSVEWGDSMNTEAFF | TGCAGCGTTGAATGGGGCGACAGTATGAACACTGAAGCTTTCTTT
14 | TRBJ2-7 | TRBD2 | - | TRBV6-2/TRBV6-3 | CASSVLAGVNEQYF | TGTGCCAGCAGTGTACTAGCGGGGGTTAACGAGCAGTACTTC
16 | TRBJ1-1 | TRBD1 | - | TRBV9 | CASSARDRGANTEAFF | TGTGCCAGCAGCGCGCGGGACAGGGGGGCGAACACTGAAGCTTTCTTT
13 | TRBJ2-7 | - | - | TRBV29-1 | CSVKEAPKGEQYF | TGCAGCGTTAAGGAGGCCCCGAAGGGCGAGCAGTACTTC
15 | TRBJ1-1 | - | - | TRBV2 | CASRLSGPLNTEAFF | TGTGCCAGCAGACTCAGCGGACCCCTGAACACTGAAGCTTTCTTT
13 | TRBJ1-1 | TRBD1 | - | TRBV7-2 | CASSQTGAAEAFF | TGTGCCAGCAGCCAGACAGGGGCGGCTGAAGCTTTCTTT
14 | TRBJ2-2 | - | - | TRBV7-2 | CASSFGRATGELFF | TGTGCCAGCAGCTTTGGCAGGGCCACCGGGGAGCTGTTTTTT
13 | TRBJ1-2 | - | - | TRBV28 | CAIGETTNYGYTF | TGTGCGATTGGGGAGACGACTAACTATGGCTACACCTTC
13 | TRBJ1-1 | - | - | TRBV2 | CASSEARNTEAFF | TGTGCCAGCAGTGAAGCTCGTAACACTGAAGCTTTCTTT
13 | TRBJ1-4 | TRBD1 | - | TRBV4-2 | CASSQDRQDREFF | TGTGCCAGCAGCCAAGATCGACAGGACAGGGAGTTTTTT
13 | TRBJ1-2 | TRBD1 | - | TRBV10-3 | CAILGQGLGGYTF | TGTGCCATCCTGGGACAGGGGCTCGGAGGCTACACCTTC
16 | TRBJ2-3 | TRBD2 | - | TRBV7-2 | CASSAGLAAQTDTQYF | TGTGCCAGCAGCGCCGGACTAGCGGCTCAAACAGATACGCAGTATTTT
13 | TRBJ1-6 | - | - | TRBV12-3/TRBV12-4 | CASSLVLETPLHF | TGTGCCAGCAGTTTGGTCCTTGAGACACCCCTCCACTTT
15 | TRBJ2-5 | - | - | TRBV19 | CATSPGHPYQETQYF | TGTGCCACCAGCCCGGGACATCCGTACCAAGAGACCCAGTACTTC
15 | TRBJ2-1 | TRBD2 | - | TRBV2 | CASSVTSGGADEQFF | TGTGCCAGCAGTGTCACTAGCGGGGGGGCCGATGAGCAGTTCTTC
14 | TRBJ1-1 | - | once | TRBV5-1 | CASSSGRGREEAFF | TGCGCCAGCAGCTCCGGACGGGGTAGGGAGGAAGCTTTCTTT
16 | TRBJ2-3 | TRBD2 | - | TRBV4-1 | CASSQDGGGGTDTQYF | TGCGCCAGCAGCCAAGATGGCGGGGGGGGCACAGATACGCAGTATTTT
13 | TRBJ1-1 | - | - | TRBV6-5 | CASRGGMNTEAFF | TGTGCCAGCAGGGGGGGGATGAACACTGAAGCTTTCTTT